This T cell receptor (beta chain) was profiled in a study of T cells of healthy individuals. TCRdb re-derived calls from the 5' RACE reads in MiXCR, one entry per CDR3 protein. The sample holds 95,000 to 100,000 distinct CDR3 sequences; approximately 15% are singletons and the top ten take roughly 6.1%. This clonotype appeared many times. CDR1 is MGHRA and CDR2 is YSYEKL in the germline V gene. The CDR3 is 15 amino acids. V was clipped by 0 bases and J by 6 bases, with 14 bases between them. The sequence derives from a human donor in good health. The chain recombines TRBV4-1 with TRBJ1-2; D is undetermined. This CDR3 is CASSQEQNARNGYTF. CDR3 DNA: TGCGCCAGCAGCCAAGAACAGAACGCCCGAAATGGCTACACCTTC.